This T cell receptor (beta chain) was recorded in a study of blood T cell repertoires in COVID-19. Study-wide background: There were acute and convalescent COVID-19 samples, and they came from the United States, Italy and Spain. PBMCs, B-cell-depleted T cells, or T cells provided the cDNA or gDNA that made up the material.

Only in-frame clones appear in the TCRdb table, and some are missing; sequencing was by immunoSEQ multiplex PCR. Among about 240,000 clones listed, over 80% were seen once. This CDR3 spans 15 amino acids. Sequencing input: peripheral blood. This sequence was found in a woman aged 60-75 years with active or convalescent COVID-19. This chain uses TRBV1 with TRBJ2-7; the table's D call TRBD2 went unverified against the DNA. TRBV1 constitutes a pseudogene. CDR3 in DNA: TGCACCAGCAGTGGGGAAACCCGGGGTTCCTACGAGCAGTACGTC. This translates into CTSSGETRGSYEQYV.